The 27 T cell receptor beta chains below were found in one sample sequenced in a study of T cell changes during pregnancy in multiple sclerosis. The method was immunoSEQ multiplex PCR; TCRdb's version includes in-frame clones alone and lacks a portion of them. This table has around 32,000 clones, about nine tenths appearing once. Sequencing was performed on CD8+ T cells from peripheral blood mononuclear cells, taken in the third trimester of pregnancy. These receptors were collected from a female donor with multiple sclerosis, enrolled in a pregnancy study.

V usage is TRBV2 and J usage is TRBJ2-5, with 9 positions matching TRBD2. Germline lookup yields CDR1 SNHLY and CDR2 FYNNEI. Unmatched junction bases numbered 7, after V lost 3 bases and J lost 2 bases. This CDR3 has 16 residues. The CDR3 coding sequence is TGTGCCAGCAGTGAGGGTAGCGGGAGATGGCAAGAGACCCAGTACTTC. Its protein is CASSEGSGRWQETQYF.

This clone was observed a handful of times. The chain is built from TRBV4-2 and TRBJ1-5, with TRBD1 matching 7 bases. Trimming removed 3 bases from V and 4 bases from J; junction bases left unmatched: 6. In germline, CDR1 is LGHNA, CDR2 YNFKEQ. The length of the CDR3 is 15 residues. CDR3 DNA sequence: TGTGCCAGCAGCCAGGGACAGTTGGAAAATCAGCCCCAGCATTTT. Protein sequence: CASSQGQLENQPQHF.

The genes are TRBV2 and TRBJ1-5; the match to TRBD1 covers 9 bases. Germline values: CDR1 SNHLY, CDR2 FYNNEI. The J segment lost 3 bases and the V segment lost 0 bases, leaving 12 bases of the junction unmatched. The CDR3 is 19 amino acids. CDR3: CASSEALLDRGDDNQPQHF. The CDR3 DNA is TGTGCCAGCAGTGAAGCGCTTCTCGACAGGGGGGACGACAATCAGCCCCAGCATTTT.

The J gene is TRBJ2-1, the V gene TRBV5-6; TRBD2 might be the D (6 bases). Germline values: CDR1 SGHDT, CDR2 YYEEEE. There are 16 residues in the CDR3. The V gene lost 0 bases and the J gene lost 7 bases, with 17 bases spanning the gap. The CDR3 DNA follows: TGTGCCAGCAGCTTGGGCGGGATTAATGTAGGGAATGAGCAGTTCTTC. This gives the protein CASSLGGINVGNEQFF.

The chain combines TRBV9 with TRBJ2-7; a weak D match, TRBD2 (6 bases). Deletions cut 4 bases from V and 2 bases from J, with 19 bases between. The CDR3 spans 16 residues. Germline CDR1 is SGDLS and CDR2 is YYNGEE. The CDR3 coding sequence is TGTGCCAGCAGCCCACAACCGCGGGATTTCCCCTACGAGCAGTACTTC. This codes for CASSPQPRDFPYEQYF.

The rearrangement links TRBV6-5 to TRBJ2-1; 8 bases match TRBD2. V was clipped by 5 bases and J by 4 bases; unmatched bases: 7. CDR3 length equals 15 residues. Germline-derived CDR1 and CDR2 are MNHEY and SVGAGI. Here the CDR3 reads CASSTNSGAYNEQFF. For the CDR3, the DNA is TGTGCCAGCAGTACCAATAGCGGGGCTTACAATGAGCAGTTCTTC.

This chain uses TRBV5-1 with TRBJ2-6; D is perhaps TRBD1 (5 bases). Trimming stripped 2 bases from V and 2 bases from J, with 11 bases between. CDR1 is SGHRS and CDR2 is YFSETQ in the germline V gene. This CDR3 spans 16 amino acids. The CDR3 loop is CASSFPGQTGANVLTF. The DNA of the CDR3 is TGCGCCAGCAGCTTTCCAGGGCAGACTGGGGCCAACGTCCTGACTTTC.

The rearrangement links TRBV7-9 to TRBJ2-2, with D tentatively TRBD1 (5 bases). The germline CDR1 and CDR2 sequences are SEHNR and FQNEAQ (reference sequence). CDR3 length equals 17 residues. V lost 2 bases, J lost 0 bases, and 13 bases lay in between. CDR3: CASSLSRQITNTGELFF. The DNA of the CDR3 is TGTGCCAGCAGCTTATCCCGACAGATTACGAACACCGGGGAGCTGTTTTTT.

This clone was picked up one time. This rearrangement joins TRBV28 to TRBJ2-7; no clear D gene. Germline V gene lookup returns CDR1 MDHEN and CDR2 SYDVKM. Deletions cut 2 bases from V and 3 bases from J, with 5 bases between. This CDR3 is 12 amino acids long. DNA of the CDR3: TGTGCCAGCAGTTTAACTGGCTACGAGCAGTACTTC. Its translation: CASSLTGYEQYF.

The V gene is TRBV28, the J gene TRBJ2-2, with D perhaps TRBD1 (6 bases). With 4 bases removed from V and 3 bases from J, the gap between germline ends came to 15 bases. The length of the CDR3 is 16 residues. The germline V gene encodes CDR1 MDHEN and CDR2 SYDVKM. CDR3 in amino acids: CASSSHRETDTGELFF. The CDR3 DNA reads TGTGCCAGCAGTTCCCACAGGGAAACAGACACCGGGGAGCTGTTTTTT.

This CDR3 reads CASFGGLVDTQYF. The CDR3 DNA sequence: TGTGCCAGCTTCGGGGGGTTGGTAGATACGCAGTATTTT. This chain connects TRBV5-6 to TRBJ2-3; TRBD2 matches 7 bases. Germline V gene data show CDR1 as SGHDT and CDR2 as YYEEEE. Trimming took 7 bases from V and 5 from J; bases not matched to a gene: 7. The CDR3 runs to 13 residues.

This clone was seen only once. The chain is built from TRBV19 and TRBJ2-1; D may be TRBD1 (5 bases). The CDR3 consists of 15 residues. Germline CDR1 and CDR2: LNHDA and SQIVND (reference sequence). V gave up 6 bases and J gave up 7 bases, with 19 bases separating them. The CDR3 spells CASRLDSSWANEQFF. The CDR3 DNA reads TGTGCCAGTAGACTTGACAGCTCCTGGGCGAATGAGCAGTTCTTC.

The V and J genes are TRBV27 and TRBJ2-3; 11 bases match TRBD2. The germline V gene has CDR1 MNHEY and CDR2 SMNVEV (reference sequence). Losses at the gene ends were 3 bases for V and 4 bases for J; bases not matched to a gene: 6. This CDR3 is built from 16 residues. CDR3 protein: CASSFLRLAGPDTQYF. CDR3 DNA: TGTGCCAGCAGTTTCCTCCGACTAGCGGGACCAGATACGCAGTATTTT.

V gene TRBV2 combines with J gene TRBJ1-4, with 8 nucleotides matching TRBD1. The CDR3 is made up of 14 amino acids. Germline CDR1 reads SNHLY; CDR2 reads FYNNEI. The ends lost 3 bases at V and 5 bases at J; junction bases unmatched: 2. The CDR3 region is CASSDYRGNEKLFF. The CDR3 DNA is TGTGCCAGCAGTGATTACAGGGGGAATGAAAAACTGTTTTTT.

This rearrangement joins TRBV6-6 to TRBJ1-4, with a possible D match to TRBD1 (5 bases). CDR1 and CDR2 (germline): MNHNY, SVGAGI (reference sequence). The CDR3 loop spans 16 amino acids. V lost 5 bases, J lost 0 bases, and 13 bases lay in between. The CDR3 reads CASSLADSATNEKLFF. For the CDR3, the DNA is TGTGCCAGCAGTCTGGCCGACAGCGCAACTAATGAAAAACTGTTTTTT.

The rearrangement links TRBV13 to TRBJ1-1, with D possibly being TRBD1 (5 bases). The V end was cut by 9 bases, the J end by 0 bases, with 14 bases between. The CDR3 is made up of 14 amino acids. Germline V CDR1 and CDR2: PRHDT, FYEKMQ (reference sequence). The CDR3 is CASSGGKVNTEAFF. DNA of the CDR3: TGTGCCAGTTCGGGGGGAAAGGTGAACACTGAAGCTTTCTTT.

The chain carries TRBV27 and TRBJ2-7; 9 bases fit TRBD1. In germline, CDR1 is MNHEY, CDR2 SMNVEV (reference sequence). This CDR3 is built from 14 residues. V shed 5 bases, J shed 4 bases, and the junction held 6 bases outside the gene matches. The CDR3 sequence is CASSDTGGAYEQYF. DNA of the CDR3: TGTGCCAGCAGTGACACAGGGGGCGCGTACGAGCAGTACTTC.

The chain has TRBV25-1 and TRBJ2-7; 7 nucleotides match TRBD1. In germline, CDR1 is MGHDK, CDR2 SYGVNS. The ends lost 0 bases at V and 2 bases at J; junction bases unmatched: 10. This CDR3 is 17 amino acids long. CDR3 coding DNA: TGTGCCAGCAGTGAATATATTCTGGGGACAGTACCCTACGAGCAGTACTTC. Its translation is CASSEYILGTVPYEQYF.

In this sample, this clone turned up once. The V and J genes are TRBV15 and TRBJ1-4, with D perhaps TRBD1 (6 bases). With 5 bases removed from V and 11 bases from J, the gap between germline ends came to 18 bases. The CDR3 contains 14 residues. Germline values: CDR1 LNHNV, CDR2 YYDKDF (reference sequence). As DNA, the CDR3 is TGTGCCACCAGCGGGGACAACTCGCGTGAGAAACTGTTTTTT. Translated, it gives CATSGDNSREKLFF.

This clone was seen once. The J gene is TRBJ1-1, the V gene TRBV19; 7 nucleotides line up with TRBD1. The CDR3 extends over 14 amino acids. CDR1 LNHDA and CDR2 SQIVND come from the germline V gene (reference sequence). Unmatched junction bases numbered 6, after V lost 7 bases and J lost 1 base. The CDR3 is CASTGTDRNTEAFF. The CDR3 nucleotides are TGTGCCAGTACCGGGACAGACAGGAACACTGAAGCTTTCTTT. Full variable domain (rest looked up from reference TRBV19 and TRBJ1-1): DGGITQSPKYLFRKEGQNVTLSCEQNLNHDAMYWYRQDPGQGLRLIYYSQIVNDFQKGDIAEGYSVSREKKESFPLTVTSAQKNPTAFYLCASTGTDRNTEAFFGQGTRLTVV.

This chain's CDR3 is CASSEAANTGELFF. CDR3 in DNA: TGTGCCAGTAGTGAGGCAGCGAACACCGGGGAGCTGTTTTTT. The rearrangement joins TRBV19 to TRBJ2-2; D is uncertain. Between the trimmed V and J ends, which lost 5 bases and 0 bases, there was a span of 7 bases. The V gene's germline CDR1 is LNHDA and CDR2 SQIVND (reference sequence). This CDR3 is 14 amino acids long.

The chain uses TRBV28 and TRBJ1-4; D might be TRBD1 (5 bases). Germline CDR1 is MDHEN and CDR2 is SYDVKM. V lost 4 bases, J lost 2 bases, and 14 bases lay in between. The CDR3 is 16 residues long. In nucleotides, the CDR3 is TGTGCCAGCAGTTCGATATGGGGGAGGACTAATGAAAAACTGTTTTTT. This encodes CASSSIWGRTNEKLFF.

This clone has a handful of counts. This chain connects TRBV30 to TRBJ1-1, with D possibly TRBD1 on 5 matching bases. The CDR3 contains 12 residues. Germline CDR1 and CDR2: GTSNPN and SVGIG (reference sequence). Trimming took off 2 bases at V and 11 bases at J, with 15 bases between the two ends. As DNA, the CDR3 is TGTGCCTGGAGTAGTAGGGGCGCCATCGCTTTCTTT. Its protein product is CAWSSRGAIAFF.

This clone was seen a few times. The chain links TRBV30 to TRBJ1-1, with TRBD1 as a possible D gene (5 bases). This CDR3 is built from 17 residues. Looked up from germline, CDR1 is GTSNPN and CDR2 is SVGIG (reference sequence). The V gene lost 1 base and the J gene lost 4 bases, with 22 bases spanning the gap. In nucleotides, the CDR3 is TGTGCCTGGAGTGCGACCGGTTCAGGGATCGGGGGCACTGAAGCTTTCTTT. Amino acids: CAWSATGSGIGGTEAFF.

J is TRBJ1-1 and V is TRBV27, with 7 bases aligning to TRBD1. Germline lookup yields CDR1 MNHEY and CDR2 SMNVEV (reference sequence). V lost 5 bases and J lost 0; bases outside the gene matches: 6. The CDR3 spans 15 residues. In nucleotides, the CDR3 is TGTGCCAGCAGTCGGAGGACAGGCGTGAACACTGAAGCTTTCTTT. As protein: CASSRRTGVNTEAFF.

This chain connects TRBV5-5 to TRBJ2-4, with 9 bases matching TRBD2. After removal of 0 bases from V and 1 base from J, the junction contained 11 bases not matched to a gene. This CDR3 has 19 amino acids. In germline, CDR1 is SGHKS, CDR2 YYEKEE (reference sequence). In DNA, the CDR3 is TGTGCCAGCAGCTTGGCCGGTAGCGGGAGTTACGGGGCCAAAAACATTCAGTACTTC. It encodes CASSLAGSGSYGAKNIQYF.

V usage is TRBV10-3 and J usage is TRBJ2-7, with 9 bases lining up with TRBD1. Trimming removed 6 bases from V and 2 bases from J; junction bases left unmatched: 8. The CDR3 is 15 residues long. Germline CDR1 and CDR2: ENHRY and SYGVKD. The CDR3 sequence is CAISNLTGGAYEQYF. The CDR3 DNA is TGTGCCATCAGCAACTTGACAGGGGGGGCCTACGAGCAGTACTTC.